The rows below give T cell receptor beta chains drawn from one sample of a study of CD8 T cells in ankylosing spondylitis. TCRdb ran MiXCR on the 5' RACE reads and lists one entry per CDR3 protein. The data show fewer than 200,000 distinct CDR3 sequences, 9.8% seen once. Sequenced input: blood, either unsorted or a sorted T cell fraction (not recorded which). The receptors derive from a female donor with ankylosing spondylitis or in good health (not recorded which). CDR3s include the opening cysteine and the closing phenylalanine or tryptophan. A D gene is named only where the DNA matches it firmly. Only part of the rows carry a size: once, few, many, or a class if the clone is expanded.

>NA|TRBV7-2|TRBD2|TRBJ2-2
TGTGCCAGCAGGGACGGGCTAGCGGGCCTCCGTGGCGGGGAGCTGTTTTTT
CASRDGLAGLRGGELFF
>few|TRBV6-1|TRBD1|TRBJ2-2
TGTGCCAGCACAGCAGGGGGTGCCGGGGAGCTGTTTTTT
CASTAGGAGELFF
>NA|TRBV10-3|TRBD2|TRBJ2-1
TGTGCCATCAGTGATCTCGGGGGGACTAGCGGCTACAATGAGCAGTTCTTC
CAISDLGGTSGYNEQFF
>many|TRBV7-9|NA|TRBJ2-7
TGTGCCAGCAGCACCAACTCCCGGGGGTCCTACGAGCAGTACTTC
CASSTNSRGSYEQYF
>NA|TRBV28|NA|TRBJ2-1
TGTGCCAGCAGTCCTGGACCGTCTGAGCAGTTCTTC
CASSPGPSEQFF
>NA|TRBV7-3|TRBD2|TRBJ2-1
TGTGCCAGCAGCCCCCGACTAGCGGGAGCGGAGGAGCAGTTCTTC
CASSPRLAGAEEQFF
>NA|TRBV5-6|TRBD2|TRBJ2-3
TGTGCCAGCAGCTCGCCGGGACTAGCGGGTCTTAGCACAGATACGCAGTATTTT
CASSSPGLAGLSTDTQYF
>few|TRBV4-3|NA|TRBJ2-1
TGCGCCAGCAGCCAAGACGCGGGGAATGTGTACAATGAGCAGTTCTTC
CASSQDAGNVYNEQFF
>NA|TRBV9|NA|TRBJ2-5
TGTGCCAGCAGCCCAAGCGGACTCTTCGAGACCCAGTACTTC
CASSPSGLFETQYF
>NA|TRBV27|NA|TRBJ2-7
TGTGCCAGCAGTACCCTTTGGCAGTCCCCCTCGGACGAGCAGTACTTC
CASSTLWQSPSDEQYF
>few|TRBV2|TRBD2|TRBJ2-7
TGTGCCAGCAGTGCACTAGCGGACTCCTCCTACGAGCAGTACTTC
CASSALADSSYEQYF
>NA|TRBV2|NA|TRBJ2-3
TGTGCCAGCAGTGTAGCAGACACCGAGAATACGCAGTATTTT
CASSVADTENTQYF
>NA|TRBV7-9|NA|TRBJ2-3
TGTGCCAGCACTAGATATAGGGCAGATACGCAGTATTTT
CASTRYRADTQYF
>few|TRBV7-9|NA|TRBJ2-1
TGTGCCAGCACCTCCCTGGGGGTGGGAAATGAGCAGTTCTTC
CASTSLGVGNEQFF
>NA|TRBV7-7|TRBD2|TRBJ2-1
TGTGCTAGCAGCTTACATTCGACTAGCGACTACAATGAGCAGTTCTTC
CASSLHSTSDYNEQFF
>many|TRBV5-5|TRBD1|TRBJ1-2
TGTGCCAGCAGCTACAGGGGCGATTACTATGGCTACACCTTC
CASSYRGDYYGYTF
>NA|TRBV21-1|NA|TRBJ2-5
TGTGCCAGCAGCCGACGACTAGGCCGCAAGAGAACCCAGTACTTC
CASSRRLGRKRTQYF
>many|TRBV20-1|TRBD2|TRBJ2-7
TGCAGTGCTAGCCCTAGCGGGAGCTACGAGCAGTACTTC
CSASPSGSYEQYF
>few|TRBV20-1|TRBD2|TRBJ2-1
TGCAGTGCTAGAGATTCGCTAGCGGGAGGGTCCTACAATGAGCAGTTCTTC
CSARDSLAGGSYNEQFF
>few|TRBV20-1|NA|TRBJ1-5
TGCAGTGCTCGGGACCTTAGGAATCAGCCCCAGCATTTT
CSARDLRNQPQHF
>many|TRBV4-3|TRBD2|TRBJ2-1
TGCGCCAGCAGCCAATTTTTAGCGGGAGCCCATGAGCAGTTCTTC
CASSQFLAGAHEQFF
>many|TRBV6-2/TRBV6-3|TRBD1|TRBJ1-6
TGTGCCAGCAGCGCGACTCGACAGGGTCCGGATTCACCCCTCCACTTT
CASSATRQGPDSPLHF
>many|TRBV2|NA|TRBJ2-7
TGTGCCAGCCTATCGACGGGACGTAACTACGAGCAGTACTTC
CASLSTGRNYEQYF
>many|TRBV5-1|NA|TRBJ2-1
TGCGCCAGCCTACCAACCGGGCTAGCGACCTCCAATGAGCAGTTCTTC
CASLPTGLATSNEQFF
>many|TRBV4-3|NA|TRBJ2-1
TGCGCCAGCAGCCAAGATCGAGGAGGGATGGGGAATGAGCAGTTCTTC
CASSQDRGGMGNEQFF
>NA|TRBV20-1|TRBD2|TRBJ2-1
TGCAGTGCTGGATCGAGTGCTAGCGGGAGAGCAAATGAGCAGTTCTTC
CSAGSSASGRANEQFF
>few|TRBV9|NA|TRBJ2-3
TGTGCCAGCACCGAGGAAGGGTCTAGCACAGATACGCAGTATTTT
CASTEEGSSTDTQYF
>many|TRBV4-3|NA|TRBJ2-5
TGCGCCAGCAGCCAAGATCAAGGGGGGGAGACCCAGTACTTC
CASSQDQGGETQYF
>NA|TRBV6-2/TRBV6-3|NA|TRBJ2-2
TGTGCCAGCAGTTGGACCAGTTTCGGGGAGCTGTTTTTT
CASSWTSFGELFF
>NA|TRBV7-9|TRBD1|TRBJ1-5
TGTGCCAGCAGCCGGGACAGTACCAGCAATCAGCCCCAGCATTTT
CASSRDSTSNQPQHF
>few|TRBV24-1|NA|TRBJ1-1
TGTGCCACCAGTGATTTGGGTATGAACACTGAAGCTTTCTTT
CATSDLGMNTEAFF
>few|TRBV11-2|TRBD2|TRBJ2-7
TGTGCCAGCAGCTTAACCCAACGAACGGGAGCGGGAGCAAGAGAGCAGTACTTC
CASSLTQRTGAGAREQYF
>many|TRBV12-3/TRBV12-4|TRBD1|TRBJ1-1
TGTGCCAGCACTTTCGGACAGGTTAAGAACACTGAAGCTTTCTTT
CASTFGQVKNTEAFF
>few|TRBV19|TRBD1|TRBJ1-1
TGTGCCAGTAGTGGCCGGGACAGTTGGACTGAAGCTTTCTTT
CASSGRDSWTEAFF
>NA|TRBV20-1|NA|TRBJ1-5
TGCGGTTGTTGGTCAGGTTATAGCAATCAGCCCCAGCATTTT
CGCWSGYSNQPQHF
>few|TRBV28|NA|TRBJ2-3
TGTGCCAGCAGTCCTTATGCCTACAGATTGGTGAGCACAGATACGCAGTATTTT
CASSPYAYRLVSTDTQYF
>few|TRBV9|NA|TRBJ1-1
TGTGCCAGCAGCGTAGAGGGGGGTGAGGCTTTCTTT
CASSVEGGEAFF
>few|TRBV10-3|NA|TRBJ2-3
TGTGCCATGTCGGGGGAGAGGACAGATACGCAGTATTTT
CAMSGERTDTQYF
>NA|TRBV2|TRBD2|TRBJ2-1
TGTGCCATACTAGGACTAGCGGGAGGCGATGAGCAGTTCTTC
CAILGLAGGDEQFF
>many|TRBV27|NA|TRBJ1-5
TGTGCCAGCAGTTCGGGGGTGGCTTATCAGCCCCAGCATTTT
CASSSGVAYQPQHF